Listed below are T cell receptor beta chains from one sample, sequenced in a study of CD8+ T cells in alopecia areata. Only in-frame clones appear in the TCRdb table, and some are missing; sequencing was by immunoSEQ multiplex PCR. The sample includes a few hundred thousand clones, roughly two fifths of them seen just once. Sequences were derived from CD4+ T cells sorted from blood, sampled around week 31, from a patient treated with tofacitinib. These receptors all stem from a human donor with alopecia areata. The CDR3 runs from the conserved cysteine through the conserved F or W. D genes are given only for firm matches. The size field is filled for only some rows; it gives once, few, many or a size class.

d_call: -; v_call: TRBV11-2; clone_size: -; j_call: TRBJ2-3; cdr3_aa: CASMKRVWERDTQYF; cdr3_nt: TGTGCCAGCATGAAGCGTGTTTGGGAGAGAGATACGCAGTATTTT
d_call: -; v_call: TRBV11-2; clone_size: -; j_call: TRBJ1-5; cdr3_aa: CASSPGPNQPQHF; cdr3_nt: TGTGCCAGCAGCCCAGGACCCAATCAGCCCCAGCATTTT
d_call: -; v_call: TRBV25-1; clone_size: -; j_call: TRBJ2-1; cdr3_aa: CASSDVTRGSSYNEQFF; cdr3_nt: TGTGCCAGCAGTGACGTAACTAGGGGAAGCTCCTACAATGAGCAGTTCTTC
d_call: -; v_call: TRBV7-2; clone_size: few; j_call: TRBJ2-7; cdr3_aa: CASSLGLGTTGQYF; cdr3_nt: TGTGCCAGCAGCTTAGGGCTTGGTACAACGGGGCAGTACTTC
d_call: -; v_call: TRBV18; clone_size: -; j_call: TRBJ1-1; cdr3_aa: CASSPTNTEAFF; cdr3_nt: TGTGCCAGCTCACCGACCAACACTGAAGCTTTCTTT
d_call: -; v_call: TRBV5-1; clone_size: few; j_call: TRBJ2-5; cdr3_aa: CASSPGSQETQYF; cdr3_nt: TGCGCCAGCAGCCCTGGGAGCCAAGAGACCCAGTACTTC
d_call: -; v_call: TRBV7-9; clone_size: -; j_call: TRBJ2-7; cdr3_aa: CASSLGGASSYEQYF; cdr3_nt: TGTGCCAGCAGTCTAGGGGGGGCTTCCTCCTACGAGCAGTACTTC
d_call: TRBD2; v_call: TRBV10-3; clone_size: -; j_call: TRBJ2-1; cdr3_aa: CAISGGTSGRNYNEQFF; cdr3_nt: TGTGCCATCAGTGGGGGGACTAGCGGGAGAAACTACAATGAGCAGTTCTTC
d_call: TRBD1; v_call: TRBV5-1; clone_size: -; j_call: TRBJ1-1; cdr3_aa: CASSGTGTTEAFF; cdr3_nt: TGCGCCAGCAGCGGGACAGGTACGACTGAAGCTTTCTTT
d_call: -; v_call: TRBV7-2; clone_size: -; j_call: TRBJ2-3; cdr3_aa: CASSPYADTQYF; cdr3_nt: TGTGCCAGCAGCCCGTACGCAGATACGCAGTATTTT
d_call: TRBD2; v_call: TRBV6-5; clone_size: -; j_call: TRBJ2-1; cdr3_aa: CASSYSGAGGEKQFF; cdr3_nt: TGTGCCAGCAGTTACTCGGGAGCGGGGGGAGAAAAGCAGTTCTTC
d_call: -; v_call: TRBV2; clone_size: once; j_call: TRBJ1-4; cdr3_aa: CASSSSGVPNEKLFF; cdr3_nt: TGTGCCAGCAGTTCCTCGGGGGTACCTAATGAAAAACTGTTTTTT
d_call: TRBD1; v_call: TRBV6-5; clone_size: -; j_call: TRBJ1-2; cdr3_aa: CASSYGQGGGYTF; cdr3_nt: TGTGCCAGCAGTTACGGACAGGGAGGTGGCTACACCTTC
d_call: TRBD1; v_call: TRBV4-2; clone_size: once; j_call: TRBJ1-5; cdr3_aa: CASSQESGTGASTQHF; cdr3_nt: TGTGCCAGCAGCCAAGAATCGGGGACAGGGGCCTCGACCCAGCATTTT
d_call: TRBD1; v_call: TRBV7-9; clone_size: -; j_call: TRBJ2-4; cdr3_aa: CASSSNTGGLAKNIQYF; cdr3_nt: TGTGCCAGCAGCTCGAATACAGGGGGACTAGCCAAAAACATTCAGTACTTC
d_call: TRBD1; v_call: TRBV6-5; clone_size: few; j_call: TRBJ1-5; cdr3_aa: CASSYARGPNQPQHF; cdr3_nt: TGTGCCAGCAGTTACGCCAGGGGGCCCAATCAGCCCCAGCATTTT
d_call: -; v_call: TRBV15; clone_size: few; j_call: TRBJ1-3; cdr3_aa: CATSRPGQGNTIYF; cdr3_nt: TGTGCCACCAGCAGACCGGGACAAGGAAACACCATATATTTT
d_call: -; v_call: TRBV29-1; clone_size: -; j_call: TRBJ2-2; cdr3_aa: CSVEARGRGTGELFF; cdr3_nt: TGCAGCGTTGAAGCGCGGGGGCGAGGAACCGGGGAGCTGTTTTTT
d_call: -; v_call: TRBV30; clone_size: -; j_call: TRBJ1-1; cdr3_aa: CAWSGSLNTEAFF; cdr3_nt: TGTGCCTGGAGTGGGTCCCTGAACACTGAAGCTTTCTTT
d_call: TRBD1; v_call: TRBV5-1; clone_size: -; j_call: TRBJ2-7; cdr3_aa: CASSPPTGTGGYEQYF; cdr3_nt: TGCGCCAGCAGCCCCCCAACCGGGACAGGGGGCTACGAGCAGTACTTC